These 10 T cell receptor beta chains were sequenced from one sample in a study of T cell responses to AZD1222 COVID-19 vaccine. Assay used: immunoSEQ multiplex PCR; TCRdb lists only in-frame clones, some missing. This table holds more than 95,000 clones, around 90% found once. This specimen was peripheral blood, taken on day 0 of AZD1222 vaccination. The receptors come from an adult in good health.

The chain uses TRBV6-2 or TRBV6-3 and TRBJ1-2; possible D gene TRBD1, 6 bases. Germline loops: CDR1 MNHEY, CDR2 SVGEGT. The CDR3 sequence is 17 residues long. V was clipped by 2 bases and J by 5 bases, with 21 bases between them. CDR3 sequence reads: CASSYESGQGRNYGYTF. The CDR3, as DNA: TGTGCCAGCAGTTACGAATCAGGGCAGGGGAGAAATTATGGCTACACCTTC.

This rearrangement joins TRBV15 to TRBJ2-2, with D tentatively TRBD1 or TRBD2 (6 bases each). Trimming pared 4 bases from V and 5 bases from J, leaving 14 bases between. CDR3 size: 15 residues. The germline gives CDR1 LNHNV, CDR2 YYDKDF (reference sequence). CDR3 in DNA: TGTGCCACCAGCATTCATTTAGGGGGGACCGGGGAGCTGTTTTTT. It yields the protein CATSIHLGGTGELFF. The full variable domain, its missing parts supplied by reference TRBV15 and TRBJ2-2, is DAMVIQNPRYQVTQFGKPVTLSCSQTLNHNVMYWYQQKSSQAPKLLFHYYDKDFNNEADTPDNFQSRRPNTSFCFLDIRSPGLGDTAMYLCATSIHLGGTGELFFGEGSRLTVL.

This chain joins TRBV30 and TRBJ2-3; tentative D call: TRBD2 (6 bases). The CDR3 is 13 residues long. Per germline, CDR1 GTSNPN and CDR2 SVGIG (reference sequence). V was clipped by 2 bases and J by 3 bases, with 9 bases between them. For the CDR3, the DNA is TGTGCCTGGAGTCCGGGGGAGACAGATACGCAGTATTTT. Its translation: CAWSPGETDTQYF.

This rearrangement joins TRBV7-6 to TRBJ1-6; D possibly corresponds to TRBD1 (5 bases). Per germline, CDR1 SGHVS and CDR2 FNYEAQ. CDR3 size: 17 residues. Trimming stripped 5 bases from V and 5 bases from J, with 19 bases between. CDR3 bases: TGTGCCAGCAGCCCAATATGGGGCGGGCAGAATAATTCACCCCTCCACTTT. This encodes CASSPIWGGQNNSPLHF. Complete variable domain (other parts from reference TRBV7-6 and TRBJ1-6): GAGVSQSPRYKVTKRGQDVALRCDPISGHVSLYWYRQALGQGPEFLTYFNYEAQQDKSGLPNDRFSAERPEGSISTLTIQRTEQRDSAMYRCASSPIWGGQNNSPLHFGNGTRLTVT.

This clone turned up a few times. V and J are TRBV5-6 and TRBJ1-3; 7 bases align to TRBD1. The CDR3 is 15 amino acids. J lost 0 bases, V lost 2 bases, and 2 bases had no gene match. Germline V gives CDR1 SGHDT, CDR2 YYEEEE. The CDR3 loop is CASSFGQDSGNTIYF. The CDR3 DNA is TGTGCCAGCAGCTTTGGACAGGACTCTGGAAACACCATATATTTT.

This clone is a singleton in its sample. The CDR3 here is CASSQDPLGHPCEQYF. The CDR3 DNA reads TGCGCCAGCAGCCAAGATCCGCTGGGACACCCTTGCGAGCAGTACTTC. This chain links TRBV4-3 with TRBJ2-7; D is possibly TRBD1 (6 bases). Germline V gene lookup returns CDR1 LGHNA and CDR2 YSLEER. The CDR3 runs 16 residues. V dropped 0 bases and J dropped 6 bases, with 18 bases sitting between them.

A remark on this clone: Other DNA sequences of this sample code for an identical CDR3. The chain links TRBV6-5 to TRBJ1-5, with D tentatively TRBD1 (5 bases). Trimming took 2 bases from V and 7 from J, leaving 9 bases between them. From germline, CDR1 is MNHEY and CDR2 SVGAGI. The CDR3 runs 13 residues. CDR3 DNA: TGTGCCAGCAGTTACAGGGGAGGGCAGCCCCAGCATTTT. It translates to CASSYRGGQPQHF.

The chain has TRBV7-3 and TRBJ2-2; 9 bases align to TRBD1. The length of the CDR3 is 19 residues. Germline assignment: CDR1 SGHTA and CDR2 FQGTGA. The trim removed 4 bases at V and 4 bases at J, leaving 16 bases unmatched. The CDR3 loop reads CASSSIPPGQGTGTGELFF. CDR3 in DNA: TGTGCCAGCAGCTCAATTCCTCCGGGACAGGGCACGGGCACCGGGGAGCTGTTTTTT.

The sample holds one count of this clone. The genes are TRBV5-1 and TRBJ2-1, with 8 bases identical to TRBD2. Germline CDR1 is SGHRS and CDR2 is YFSETQ. The CDR3 runs 16 residues. V was pared by 2 bases and J by 1 base, with 5 bases of the junction left unmatched. The CDR3 coding sequence is TGCGCCAGCAGCTTTAACAGCGGGAGTTCCTACAATGAGCAGTTCTTC. Residues: CASSFNSGSSYNEQFF. The full variable domain, completed using reference TRBV5-1 and TRBJ2-1, is KAGVTQTPRYLIKTRGQQVTLSCSPISGHRSVSWYQQTPGQGLQFLFEYFSETQRNKGNFPGRFSGRQFSNSRSEMNVSTLELGDSALYLCASSFNSGSSYNEQFFGPGTRLTVL.

This rearrangement joins TRBV19 to TRBJ1-5; unclear D gene. The CDR3 has 15 residues. V was pared by 2 bases and J by 4 bases, with 12 bases between. CDR1 and CDR2 (germline): LNHDA, SQIVND (reference sequence). CDR3 sequence: CASSIFLAGNQPQHF. In DNA form, the CDR3 reads TGTGCCAGTAGTATATTTCTTGCTGGGAATCAGCCCCAGCATTTT.